This T cell receptor beta chain was obtained from a study of spatial heterogeneity in lung cancer (dated by TCRdb to the late 2010s). Regarding the research as a whole: The donors were about 65 patients from the lung TRACERx cohort who had early-stage, untreated non-small cell lung cancer. Follow-up PBMC samples were sequenced whenever available, with the median time to follow-up being about two years after resection. TCR repertoire features were related to nonsynonymous mutation counts determined by whole-exome sequencing of tumor tissue. At surgery, both alpha and beta chains were TCR-sequenced in some 220 tumor regions, about 61 matched nontumor lung samples and a few dozen PBMC samples. In non-small cell lung cancer, the study quantitatively compared TCR alpha and beta repertoires across several tumor regions, matched nontumor lung, and blood. Beta-chain transcripts were consistently detected in greater numbers than alpha-chain transcripts, which likely reflects a higher abundance of beta-chain transcripts. In the raw uncorrected reads, each unique combination of TCR and UMI appeared more than ten times on average. What the research found in general, with its limitations: Confirming at a functional level the hypothesis that regional TCRs recognize regional mutations was considered to require additional single-cell paired TCR alpha and beta sequencing. Comparisons of baseline and follow-up blood repertoires included only around 15 patients. Ubiquitous expanded tumor TCRs were found in blood more often at tumor resection than at routine follow-up.

Library preparation employed 5' RACE. Reads for this sample came from a NextSeq 500. The TCR library protocol attached a unique molecular identifier to each TCR cDNA molecule to allow correction of PCR and sequencing errors. In the paper's pipeline: TCR identification, UMI-based error correction and CDR3 extraction were performed with Decombinator tools. Expanded TCRs were defined as those above a frequency of 2 per 1,000, corresponding to the top 1% of the tumor frequency distribution. Renyi diversity was calculated using the R vegan package after each repertoire was subsampled 100 times to 5,000 TCRs. CDR3 similarity networks were built from amino acid triplet string-kernel similarity, with CDR3s being connected when pairwise similarity was above 0.82. TCRdb redid the processing of the public reads, applying fastp at Q25 and MiXCR, and retained in-frame beta chains. Records with the same CDR3 protein are collapsed into one entry carrying the most frequent genes and DNA. The V and J calls reflect TCRdb's pipeline rather than the authors' work. The sample records approximately 100,000 distinct CDR3 sequences, roughly a fifth of which are singletons. Of the sample, about a fifth is held by the ten largest clones.

Trimming removed 0 bases from V and 7 bases from J, leaving 15 bases between the germline ends. Reading from cysteine to phenylalanine, the CDR3 counts 14 amino acids. Only CDR3 DNA remains: 42 bases, in frame from the first base. Sequences DFQATT (CDR1) and SNEGSKA (CDR2) are obtained from the germline V gene (reference sequence). This clonotype has more than one count but fewer than ten. Its antigen is still unknown. Base qualities are not recorded, but no much larger clone differs from it by a single base. This specimen's time point label, per the study, means: blood at routine non-recurrence follow-up after resection. Without any cell sorting, TCR sequencing was performed on whole RNA extracted either from tumor and nontumor lung tissue or from cryopreserved PBMC samples. Only patients for whom sufficient RNA was available from at least two tumor regions were selected for TCR sequencing.

The sequence derives from a male donor with early-stage non-small cell lung cancer. Sequenced material: PBMCs, taken at follow-up. In this chain, TRBV20-1 is recombined with TRBJ1-2; TRBD1 might be the D gene, on 5 matching bases. In nucleotide form, the sequence is TGCAGTGCTAGAGATTTAGGGCCAGGGCTTGGCTACACCTTC. Translated, this is CSARDLGPGLGYTF.